This T cell receptor (beta chain) was recorded in a study of blood T cell repertoires in COVID-19. Study information: Sources were T cells, B-cell-depleted T cells, or PBMCs; the material itself was cDNA or gDNA.

Clones were read by immunoSEQ multiplex PCR, and TCRdb kept only the in-frame ones, dropping some. This repertoire shows about 240,000 clones, approximately 83% found once; its top ten account for around 2%. The V gene end was trimmed by 5 bases and the J gene end by 7 bases; junction bases not matched to a gene: 2. There are 13 residues in the CDR3. CDR1 and CDR2 (germline): SGHAT, FQNNGV. V gene TRBV11-2 combines with J gene TRBJ1-6; 7 bases fit TRBD1. The sequence was obtained from a man aged 30 to 39 who had recovered from COVID-19. Sequences were obtained from peripheral blood. CDR3 amino acids: CASSTGVNSPLHF. The DNA for the CDR3 is TGTGCCAGCAGCACAGGGGTGAATTCACCCCTCCACTTT.